One sample yielded the 15 T cell receptor beta chains listed below, sequenced in a study of T cell repertoires in cytomegalovirus infection. Their target antigens are unknown. TCRdb redid the calling of the reads with MiXCR, one entry per CDR3 protein. The sample has about 740,000 distinct CDR3 sequences; around 30% are singletons. The sample was cultured PBMCs, taken from culture after CMV antigen stimulation. Receptor source: a human donor in good health (CMV status not recorded). Some clones in this sample may be carry-over from other donors' samples.

Here the CDR3 reads CASSYSIGRAETQYF. CDR3 bases: TGTGCCAGCAGTTACTCGATTGGCAGGGCGGAGACCCAGTACTTC. The chain combines TRBV6-2 or TRBV6-3 with TRBJ2-5; a weak D match, TRBD1 (5 bases). Germline V lookup: CDR1 MNHEY, CDR2 SVGEGT. CDR3 length equals 15 residues. V was pared by 0 bases and J by 5 bases, with 13 bases between.

The chain employs TRBV10-3 and TRBJ1-1; D is perhaps TRBD1 (6 bases). The CDR3 spans 16 residues. Per the germline V gene, CDR1 is ENHRY and CDR2 is SYGVKD. Deletions cut 0 bases from V and 4 bases from J, with 15 bases between. The CDR3 nucleotides read TGTGCCATCAGTGAGTCGGGGGCAACCGGAGTCACTGAAGCTTTCTTT. It is translated as CAISESGATGVTEAFF.

This clonotype has just a few counts. The rearrangement uses TRBV7-6 and TRBJ2-3; 11 bases line up with TRBD2. The V gene's germline CDR1 is SGHVS and CDR2 FNYEAQ. The CDR3 length is 16 residues. The ends lost 3 bases at V and 2 bases at J; junction bases unmatched: 4. CDR3 amino acids: CASSLGLAVATDTQYF. The CDR3 DNA sequence: TGTGCCAGCAGCTTGGGACTAGCGGTGGCCACAGATACGCAGTATTTT.

About this clonotype: Since the CDR3 does not end with the conserved phenylalanine or tryptophan, this likely comes from a read error. The chain has TRBV7-2 and TRBJ2-6; D remains unclear. The CDR3 loop spans 13 amino acids. Germline CDR1 reads SGHTA; CDR2 reads FQGNSA. The CDR3 loop is CANSLTGANVLTL. The CDR3 DNA follows: TGTGCCAACAGCTTAACTGGGGCCAACGTCCTGACTCTC.

The sample holds a few counts of this clonotype. The chain employs TRBV7-6 and TRBJ2-5; D unclear. Germline V gives CDR1 SGHVS, CDR2 FNYEAQ. The CDR3 has 12 residues. V was cut by 5 bases and J by 5 bases, with 9 bases left in between. The CDR3 sequence is CASSPNRETQYF. The CDR3 coding sequence is TGTGCCAGCAGCCCTAATAGGGAGACCCAGTACTTC.

CDR3 nucleotides: TGTGCCAGCGGGGCCGATCAAATAACTAATGAAAAACTGTTTTTT. This gives the protein CASGADQITNEKLFF. The gene calls are TRBV27 and TRBJ1-4, with a possible D match to TRBD1 (5 bases). V dropped 8 bases and J dropped 1 base, with 14 bases sitting between them. Germline CDR1 MNHEY, CDR2 SMNVEV (reference sequence). The CDR3 sequence is 15 residues long.

The sample holds a few counts of this clonotype. V is TRBV24-1 and J is TRBJ1-5; D not certain. Trimming removed 9 bases from V and 0 bases from J, with 11 bases in between. The CDR3 sequence is 14 residues long. Germline loops: CDR1 KGHDR, CDR2 SFDVKD. The CDR3 coding sequence is TGTGCCACCCCTGACGGTTATAGCAATCAGCCCCAGCATTTT. This sequence encodes CATPDGYSNQPQHF.

The sample holds a few counts of this clonotype. J is TRBJ1-1 and V is TRBV7-6, with D possibly being TRBD1 (5 bases). CDR1 is SGHVS and CDR2 is FNYEAQ in the germline V gene. V was pared by 8 bases and J by 0 bases, with 13 bases between. The CDR3 totals 14 residues. CDR3 region: CASVRGGMNTEAFF. The DNA for the CDR3 is TGTGCCAGCGTTAGGGGAGGCATGAACACTGAAGCTTTCTTT.

The chain couples TRBV7-2 to TRBJ2-5; D may be TRBD1 (6 bases). The V end lost 6 bases, the J end lost 4 bases, and 12 bases lay between the germline ends. This CDR3 region has 13 residues. Looked up from germline, CDR1 is SGHTA and CDR2 is FQGNSA. The CDR3 coding sequence is TGTGCCAGCAGACCCAGGGGTGGAGAGACCCAGTACTTC. This encodes CASRPRGGETQYF. The variable domain in full, with the rest retrieved from reference TRBV7-2 and TRBJ2-5, is GAGVSQSPSNKVTEKGKDVELRCDPISGHTALYWYRQSLGQGLEFLIYFQGNSAPDKSGLPSDRFSAERTGGSVSTLTIQRTQQEDSAVYLCASRPRGGETQYFGPGTRLLVL.

The chain couples TRBV12-3 or TRBV12-4 to TRBJ2-2; tentative D call: TRBD2 (5 bases). V dropped 10 bases and J dropped 6 bases, with 12 bases sitting between them. The CDR3 sequence is 12 residues long. DNA for the CDR3: TGTGCCAATGCGGAGGAGCCCGGGGAGCTGTTTTTT. Translated: CANAEEPGELFF.

The CDR3 nucleotides read TGTGCCAGCAGCTTCGGCCCGAGCGATGAGCAGTTCTTC. Translation gives CASSFGPSDEQFF. The rearrangement uses TRBV11-3 and TRBJ2-1; D is unresolved. Trimming shortened V by 3 bases and J by 8 bases, and 11 bases separated the two germline ends. Germline values: CDR1 SGHNT, CDR2 YENEEA. This CDR3 region has 13 residues.

In this sample, this clonotype turned up a few times. In DNA form, the CDR3 reads TGTGCCAGCAGTCGGACAGTTGTCTACGAGCAGTACTTC. Amino acids: CASSRTVVYEQYF. The V call is TRBV12-3 or TRBV12-4, the J call TRBJ2-7, with a tentative D call TRBD1 (6 bases). V was pared by 5 bases and J by 3 bases, with 11 bases between. This CDR3 has 13 residues.

This chain uses TRBV6-5 with TRBJ1-1; tentatively, D is TRBD1 (5 bases). CDR1 is MNHEY, CDR2 SVGAGI, per germline. Trimming cost V 6 bases and J 1 base, with 15 bases left between them. The CDR3 is made up of 15 amino acids. The CDR3 sequence: CASSQTGTANTEAFF. CDR3 nucleotide sequence: TGTGCCAGCAGCCAAACCGGGACGGCGAACACTGAAGCTTTCTTT.

This clonotype showed up just a few times. The rearrangement uses TRBV19 and TRBJ1-5, with 7 bases identical to TRBD1. The J segment lost 7 bases and the V segment lost 3 bases, leaving 6 bases of the junction unmatched. This CDR3 contains 14 residues. Germline V gene sequence: CDR1 LNHDA, CDR2 SQIVND (reference sequence). This CDR3 reads CASSIQQGRQPQHF. The DNA for the CDR3 is TGTGCCAGTAGTATCCAACAGGGGAGGCAGCCCCAGCATTTT.

Of note for this clonotype: Germline and junction disagree at one end, which may indicate a read error. The chain carries TRBV12-3 or TRBV12-4 and TRBJ1-6, with TRBD1 matching 8 bases. The CDR3 is 15 amino acids. The CDR3 loop is CASTATGAYNSPLRF. The CDR3 nucleotides read TGTGCCAGCACCGCGACAGGGGCCTATAATTCACCCCTCCGCTTT.